Given below is one TCR beta chain in context. Germline is not matched at one junction end, which may reflect a read error. The data are from a study of CD8+ T cells in alopecia areata. The CDR3 contains 13 residues. Germline assignment: CDR1 SGHVS and CDR2 FQNEAQ. Extraction of RNA preceded its reverse transcription into cDNA, which served as the sequencing template. Sequenced by immunoSEQ multiplex PCR; TCRdb stores in-frame clones only, minus some. The sample lists about 130,000 clones, 49% occurring once. This TCR derives from a human donor with alopecia areata. The chain has TRBV7-8 and TRBJ2-7; 8 bases are shared with TRBD1. Sequenced material: CD8+ T cells sorted from blood, taken at week 0. CDR3 sequence (DNA): TGTGTCAGCAGCTCGGGACAGGCCTACGGGCAGTACTTC. Amino acids: CVSSSGQAYGQYF.